This T cell receptor (beta chain) was identified in a study of T cells in Graves' hyperthyroidism and ophthalmopathy. V was clipped by 5 bases and J by 8 bases; unmatched bases: 6. The germline CDR1 and CDR2 sequences are SGHAT and FQNNGV. The CDR3 is 14 amino acids. The hyperthyroidism was newly diagnosed and had lasted under 2 months; the patients were aged 18 to 65. This clonotype was counted many times. TCR beta CDR3 regions were amplified from RNA transcripts. HTBI primers were employed in a first-round RT-PCR of the TCR CDR3. One entry per CDR3 protein results from TCRdb running MiXCR on the multiplex PCR reads. The table includes hundreds of thousands of distinct CDR3 sequences, more than 30% detected once.

The clonotype originates from a man between 18 and 29 years old with Graves' hyperthyroidism. The chain joins TRBV11-2 to TRBJ1-4; 9 bases fit TRBD1. Sequenced material: blood. The CDR3, as DNA: TGTGCCAGCAGCCAGGGACAGGGCGGGGAAAAACTGTTTTTT. It encodes CASSQGQGGEKLFF.